The 29 T cell receptor beta chains below were found in one sample sequenced in a study of molecular identifiers for immune sequencing clone quantification. TCRdb ran MiXCR on the PCR reads and lists one entry per CDR3 protein. The sample holds more than 450,000 distinct CDR3 sequences, about 25% seen once. Source material: naive CD8+ T cells from blood, with Jurkat cell RNA spiked in. Documented subset: FACS-sorted CD8+CD4-CCR7+CD45RA+ naive T cells. All receptors derive from a human donor in good health. Some libraries in this study had Jurkat cell RNA spiked in.

The genes are TRBV27 and TRBJ2-7; no definite D call. Between the trimmed V and J ends, which lost 6 bases and 5 bases, there was a span of 20 bases. The CDR3 loop spans 15 amino acids. Per the germline V gene, CDR1 is MNHEY and CDR2 is SMNVEV (reference sequence). The CDR3: CASSSFAPPWDEQYF. The CDR3 DNA reads TGTGCCAGCAGCTCCTTCGCGCCGCCGTGGGACGAGCAGTACTTC.

This chain connects TRBV27 to TRBJ2-5; D is perhaps TRBD2 (7 bases). The germline CDR1 and CDR2 sequences are MNHEY and SMNVEV (reference sequence). CDR3 length: 14 amino acids. The V end was cut by 5 bases, the J end by 7 bases, with 17 bases between. CDR3 sequence reads: CASSPLLRGGTQYF. Here the CDR3 DNA reads TGTGCCAGCAGTCCCCTGCTTAGGGGGGGGACCCAGTACTTC.

This clonotype was detected only a few times. The rearrangement links TRBV5-5 to TRBJ1-3; 8 positions match TRBD1. This CDR3 region has 15 residues. Trimming removed 0 bases from V and 9 bases from J; junction bases left unmatched: 8. Germline V gene lookup returns CDR1 SGHKS and CDR2 YYEKEE (reference sequence). CDR3 in amino acids: CASSLEMDRAGTIYF. For the CDR3, the DNA is TGTGCCAGCAGCTTGGAGATGGACAGGGCTGGCACCATATATTTT.

Remarks on this clonotype: Given a much more abundant clone one base away, this may be a read error. The CDR3 carries no conserved terminal phenylalanine or tryptophan, so it likely arises from a read error. The chain is built from TRBV29-1 and TRBJ1-2, with no clear D. This CDR3 has 14 amino acids. Germline CDR1 is SQVTM and CDR2 is ANQGSEA. V shed 5 bases and J shed 0 bases, with 13 bases lying between them. CDR3 region: CSVWSGSSNYGYTS. CDR3 nucleotide sequence: TGCAGCGTTTGGTCTGGCAGTTCTAACTATGGCTACACCTCC.

The sample holds a few counts of this clonotype. The chain carries TRBV20-1 and TRBJ1-6; 9 bases are shared with TRBD1. The ends lost 0 bases at V and 2 bases at J; junction bases unmatched: 5. This CDR3 region has 17 residues. Looked up from germline, CDR1 is DFQATT and CDR2 is SNEGSKA (reference sequence). The chain's CDR3 is CSARDPGTGTYNSPLHF. CDR3 DNA sequence: TGCAGTGCTAGAGATCCCGGGACAGGGACCTATAATTCACCCCTCCACTTT.

This rearrangement joins TRBV20-1 to TRBJ2-7; 7 nucleotides match TRBD1. CDR1 and CDR2 from the germline V gene are DFQATT and SNEGSKA (reference sequence). The V gene end was trimmed by 2 bases and the J gene end by 2 bases; junction bases not matched to a gene: 3. This CDR3 comprises 13 residues. CDR3 nucleotide sequence: TGCAGTGCTAGATCGGGACAGACCTACGAGCAGTACTTC. Amino acids: CSARSGQTYEQYF.

The rearrangement uses TRBV27 and TRBJ2-3; D perhaps matches TRBD2 (5 bases). Germline CDR1 and CDR2: MNHEY and SMNVEV (reference sequence). The CDR3 runs to 15 residues. The V end lost 6 bases, the J end lost 1 base, and 14 bases lay between the germline ends. The CDR3 DNA reads TGTGCCAGCAGCTACGCGGGTTTTGGCACAGATACGCAGTATTTT. Residues: CASSYAGFGTDTQYF.

This clonotype has just a few counts. The gene calls are TRBV27 and TRBJ2-1, with D possibly matching TRBD1 (5 bases). This CDR3 has 11 residues. Trimming stripped 2 bases from V and 14 bases from J, with 10 bases between. Per germline, CDR1 MNHEY and CDR2 SMNVEV (reference sequence). The CDR3 sequence: CASSLGATEFF. Here the CDR3 DNA reads TGTGCCAGCAGTTTAGGGGCTACGGAGTTCTTC.

As for this clonotype: A read error may account for a junction end that differs from germline. The chain employs TRBV7-9 and TRBJ2-7; TRBD1 might be the D (6 bases). CDR1 and CDR2 (germline): SEHNR, FQNEAQ (reference sequence). CDR3 length: 13 residues. DNA for the CDR3: TGTGCCAGCAGCTCGGACAGCTCCTACGAGCCGTACTTC. It specifies CASSSDSSYEPYF. Drawing the rest from reference TRBV7-9 and TRBJ2-7, the complete variable domain is DTGVSQNPRHKITKRGQNVTFRCDPISEHNRLYWYRQTLGQGPEFLTYFQNEAQLEKSRLLSDRFSAERPKGSFSTLEIQRTEQGDSAMYLCASSSDSSYEPYFGPGTRLTVT.

This clonotype appeared a few times. The chain is built from TRBV30 and TRBJ1-2; D is unresolved. Germline V lookup: CDR1 GTSNPN, CDR2 SVGIG (reference sequence). V dropped 0 bases and J dropped 8 bases, with 13 bases sitting between them. The CDR3 spans 13 residues. The CDR3 sequence is CAWSVLSVGGYTF. The CDR3 DNA reads TGTGCCTGGAGTGTACTGAGTGTGGGCGGCTACACCTTC.

This clonotype was found a few times. The rearrangement joins TRBV7-9 to TRBJ2-5; D may correspond to TRBD1 or TRBD2 (5 bases each). The germline CDR1 and CDR2 sequences are SEHNR and FQNEAQ (reference sequence). The CDR3 totals 14 residues. Between the trimmed V and J ends, which lost 0 bases and 5 bases, there was a span of 10 bases. In nucleotides, the CDR3 is TGTGCCAGCAGCTTAGCGCAGGGAGAGGAGACCCAGTACTTC. Its translation: CASSLAQGEETQYF.

In its sample, this clonotype was seen once. This likely comes from a read error, as the CDR3 has no conserved phenylalanine or tryptophan at its end. The V call is TRBV4-1, the J call TRBJ2-5, with 8 bases matching TRBD1. The CDR3 totals 14 residues. Trimming removed 1 base from V and 5 bases from J; junction bases left unmatched: 3. Germline V CDR1 and CDR2: MGHRA, YSYEKL. The CDR3 here is CASSQAGGMETQYL. CDR3 sequence (DNA): TGCGCCAGCAGCCAAGCAGGGGGCATGGAGACCCAGTACCTC.

This clonotype was seen at least ten times. The chain is built from TRBV14 and TRBJ2-3; D is uncertain. V gave up 2 bases and J gave up 6 bases, with 18 bases separating them. There are 16 residues in the CDR3. The germline V gene has CDR1 SGHDN and CDR2 FVKESK. The CDR3 reads CASSQNPQGVRDTQYF. Written as DNA, the CDR3 is TGTGCCAGCAGCCAAAACCCGCAAGGTGTGAGGGATACGCAGTATTTT.

In this sample, this clonotype turned up a few times. The V and J genes are TRBV30 and TRBJ1-5, with D perhaps TRBD1 (6 bases). The CDR3 is 15 residues long. Trimming left V 2 bases short and J 0 bases short, with 11 bases between. From germline, CDR1 is GTSNPN and CDR2 SVGIG (reference sequence). Here the CDR3 DNA reads TGTGCCTGGAGTTCAGGGGAAACTAGCAATCAGCCCCAGCATTTT. This gives the protein CAWSSGETSNQPQHF. The complete variable domain, with remaining parts taken from reference TRBV30 and TRBJ1-5, reads SQTIHQWPATLVQPVGSPLSLECTVEGTSNPNLYWYRQAAGRGLQLLFYSVGIGQISSEVPQNLSASRPQDRQFILSSKKLLLSDSGFYLCAWSSGETSNQPQHFGDGTRLSIL.

This clonotype was picked up a small number of times. This chain joins TRBV6-5 and TRBJ1-5, with D perhaps matching TRBD1 (6 bases). CDR1 MNHEY and CDR2 SVGAGI come from the germline V gene. The CDR3 is 13 amino acids. V was pared by 10 bases and J by 5 bases, with 15 bases between. The DNA of the CDR3 is TGTGCCACTGCCCTGGGGGCCCATCAGCCCCAGCATTTT. Encoded protein: CATALGAHQPQHF.

This clonotype was observed a few times. This rearrangement joins TRBV11-3 to TRBJ2-1; 8 bases are shared with TRBD2. The CDR3 is 17 residues long. CDR1 and CDR2 from the germline V gene are SGHNT and YENEEA. The trim removed 4 bases at V and 0 bases at J, leaving 8 bases unmatched. The CDR3 DNA is TGTGCCAGCAGCTCATCCCCAGCGGGAGTCTCCTACAATGAGCAGTTCTTC. It codes for CASSSSPAGVSYNEQFF.

To note about this clonotype: Compared with germline, one end of the junction differs, possibly owing to a read error. The chain recombines TRBV12-3 or TRBV12-4 with TRBJ2-7; D is unclear. The length of the CDR3 is 13 residues. DNA of the CDR3: TGTGCCAGCAGTCCCCCCCCCTCCTACGGGCAGTACTTC. It encodes CASSPPPSYGQYF.

This clonotype was recorded many times. The chain employs TRBV7-2 and TRBJ2-7, with D tentatively TRBD2 (6 bases). The CDR3 runs to 13 residues. V lost 5 bases to trimming and J lost 3 bases, with 11 bases between them. Germline V gives CDR1 SGHTA, CDR2 FQGNSA. This CDR3 is CASSISGNYEQYF. The CDR3 nucleotides are TGTGCCAGCAGCATTAGCGGAAACTACGAGCAGTACTTC.

Turning to this clonotype: A much larger clone lies a single base off, so this may be a read error. This chain joins TRBV7-9 and TRBJ1-1; D is ambiguous. The CDR3 totals 16 residues. Germline V lookup: CDR1 SEHNR, CDR2 FQNEAQ (reference sequence). Trimming removed 4 bases from V and 5 bases from J, with 20 bases in between. The DNA of the CDR3 is TGTGCCAGCAGCTCTCGCAGCGGGCCAAGCCTAACTGAAGCTTTCTTT. Encoded protein: CASSSRSGPSLTEAFF.

The sample holds many counts of this clonotype. The CDR3 nucleotides read TGTGCCAGCAAACCCAGCCCCCAAGAGACCCAGTACTTC. It specifies CASKPSPQETQYF. The chain uses TRBV5-6 and TRBJ2-5; no firm D call. Germline V gene data show CDR1 as SGHDT and CDR2 as YYEEEE. V lost 6 bases and J 1 base, leaving 10 bases between the germline ends. The CDR3 sequence is 13 residues long. Looking up the rest from reference TRBV5-6 and TRBJ2-5 gives the full variable domain: DAGVTQSPTHLIKTRGQQVTLRCSPKSGHDTVSWYQQALGQGPQFIFQYYEEEERQRGNFPDRFSGHQFPNYSSELNVNALLLGDSALYLCASKPSPQETQYFGPGTRLLVL.

The chain uses TRBV6-2 or TRBV6-3 and TRBJ1-2; D is perhaps TRBD1 (5 bases). Germline V lookup: CDR1 MNHEY, CDR2 SVGEGT. V was cut by 0 bases and J by 5 bases, with 13 bases left in between. The CDR3 consists of 15 residues. The CDR3 loop reads CASSYSRDGPYGYTF. The CDR3 DNA is TGTGCCAGCAGTTACTCAAGGGACGGACCATATGGCTACACCTTC.

The V gene is TRBV29-1, the J gene TRBJ2-7, with D perhaps matching TRBD2 (5 bases). CDR1 SQVTM and CDR2 ANQGSEA come from the germline V gene. The CDR3 contains 12 residues. Trimming stripped 1 base from V and 3 bases from J, with 7 bases between. The CDR3 loop reads CSVEGEGYEQYF. In DNA, the CDR3 is TGCAGCGTTGAAGGTGAGGGCTACGAGCAGTACTTC.

A note on this clonotype: A much larger clone lies a single base off, so this may be a read error. The J gene is TRBJ2-7, the V gene TRBV20-1, with D tentatively TRBD2 (6 bases). Germline V gene lookup returns CDR1 DFQATT and CDR2 SNEGSKA (reference sequence). The CDR3 has 11 amino acids. The CDR3 nucleotides read TGCGGTGCGAGGGACTTCTACGAGCAGTACTTC. Its translation: CGARDFYEQYF.

In this sample, this clonotype turned up a few times. The V call is TRBV20-1, the J call TRBJ2-1; TRBD2 aligns across 13 bases. J gave up 8 bases and V 4 bases, and 14 bases lay outside the gene matches. CDR3 size: 17 residues. Germline CDR1 DFQATT, CDR2 SNEGSKA (reference sequence). CDR3 amino acids: CSATTGLAGVAFDEQFF. In nucleotides, the CDR3 is TGCAGTGCTACCACCGGACTAGCGGGAGTAGCATTCGATGAGCAGTTCTTC.

This clonotype was seen many times. V gene TRBV19 combines with J gene TRBJ2-2, with D possibly matching TRBD1 (6 bases). This CDR3 is built from 15 residues. Germline loops: CDR1 LNHDA, CDR2 SQIVND (reference sequence). Trimming stripped 3 bases from V and 5 bases from J, with 13 bases between. The CDR3 protein is CASSIGRTATGELFF. CDR3 DNA sequence: TGTGCCAGTAGTATTGGTAGGACAGCTACCGGGGAGCTGTTTTTT.

Of note for this clonotype: A much larger clonotype is one base distant, so this may be a read error. The V gene is TRBV6-2 or TRBV6-3, the J gene TRBJ2-3; unclear D gene. The germline V gene encodes CDR1 MNHEY and CDR2 SVGEGT. The CDR3 sequence is 14 residues long. In nucleotides, the CDR3 is TGTGCCAGCAGTCCGTCGGCGGCGGCAGATACGCAGGATTTT. This gives the protein CASSPSAAADTQDF.

This clonotype was detected only a few times. The CDR3 loop reads CASSVGQNNQPQHF. CDR3 DNA sequence: TGTGCCAGCAGTGTCGGACAGAACAATCAGCCCCAGCATTTT. This rearrangement joins TRBV27 to TRBJ1-5; weak D call: TRBD1 (6 bases). This CDR3 comprises 14 residues. Germline V CDR1 and CDR2: MNHEY, SMNVEV (reference sequence). V lost 5 bases and J 3 bases, leaving 11 bases between the germline ends.

This clonotype came up many times. This sequence joins TRBV5-1 and TRBJ2-7; 7 nucleotides align to TRBD2. The CDR3 is 15 amino acids. The V gene's germline CDR1 is SGHRS and CDR2 YFSETQ. J gave up 4 bases and V 0 bases, and 7 bases lay outside the gene matches. In DNA form, the CDR3 reads TGCGCCAGCAGCTTGGTTCCGGCGGGAGATTACGAGCAGTACTTC. Protein: CASSLVPAGDYEQYF. Supplemented by reference TRBV5-1 and TRBJ2-7, the full variable domain reads KAGVTQTPRYLIKTRGQQVTLSCSPISGHRSVSWYQQTPGQGLQFLFEYFSETQRNKGNFPGRFSGRQFSNSRSEMNVSTLELGDSALYLCASSLVPAGDYEQYFGPGTRLTVT.

This clonotype has at least ten counts. The chain uses TRBV7-9 and TRBJ2-3; the D is unclear. The CDR3 consists of 13 residues. Trimming took 1 base from V and 4 from J, leaving 6 bases between them. Germline CDR1 reads SEHNR; CDR2 reads FQNEAQ (reference sequence). CDR3 nucleotides: TGTGCCAGCAGCTTAGAGGCCTCAGATACGCAGTATTTT. Translating it yields CASSLEASDTQYF.